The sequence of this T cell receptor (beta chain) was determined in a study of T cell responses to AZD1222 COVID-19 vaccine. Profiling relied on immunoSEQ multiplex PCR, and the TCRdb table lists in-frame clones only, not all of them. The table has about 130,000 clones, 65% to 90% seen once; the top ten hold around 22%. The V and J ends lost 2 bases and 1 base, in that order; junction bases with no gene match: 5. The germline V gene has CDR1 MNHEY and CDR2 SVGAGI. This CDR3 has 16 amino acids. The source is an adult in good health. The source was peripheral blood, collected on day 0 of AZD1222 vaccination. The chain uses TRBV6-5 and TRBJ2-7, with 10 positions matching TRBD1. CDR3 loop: CASSYRGTGASYEQYF. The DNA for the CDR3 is TGTGCCAGCAGTTACCGAGGGACAGGGGCATCCTACGAGCAGTACTTC.